These T cell receptor beta chains were read from a single sample in a study of T cells in Graves' hyperthyroidism and ophthalmopathy. Via MiXCR, TCRdb re-called the multiplex PCR reads, giving one row per CDR3 protein. The sample has some 650,000 distinct CDR3 sequences; around 15% are singletons. Sequences were obtained from blood. The receptors come from a woman aged 40-49 years with Graves' ophthalmopathy. Each CDR3 is given with its conserved first and last residue. The D gene is left open where the match is weak. Rows may omit the clone size; those that give it use once, few, many or a size class.

J: TRBJ2-7; size: many; D: -; V: TRBV6-2/TRBV6-3; DNA: TGTGCCAGCCTGGGAAAAAGCTCCTACGAGCAGTACTTC; CDR3: CASLGKSSYEQYF
J: TRBJ2-1; size: many; D: -; V: TRBV27; DNA: TGTGCCAGCAGTTTGTATCCCTTGACGTTTGAGCAGTTCTTC; CDR3: CASSLYPLTFEQFF
J: TRBJ2-7; size: few; D: -; V: TRBV6-1; DNA: TGTGCCAGCAGTGACCGACGGAGATACGAGCAGTACTTC; CDR3: CASSDRRRYEQYF
J: TRBJ2-2; size: many; D: -; V: TRBV7-9; DNA: TGTGCCAGCAGCCCCCTTCAGGCATCCTTTCTATTCGGGGAGCTGTTTTTT; CDR3: CASSPLQASFLFGELFF
J: TRBJ1-5; size: many; D: TRBD1; V: TRBV2; DNA: TGTGCCAGCAGGTGGACAGGGCCAAATCAGCCCCAGCATTTT; CDR3: CASRWTGPNQPQHF
J: TRBJ1-2; size: few; D: -; V: TRBV10-2; DNA: TGCGCCAGCAGTGAGCGAGGACAGAACCCCGATGGCTACACCTTC; CDR3: CASSERGQNPDGYTF
J: TRBJ1-1; size: -; D: TRBD1; V: TRBV28; DNA: TGTGCCAGCACCAAAGGACAGGGTCTCGAAGCTTTCTTT; CDR3: CASTKGQGLEAFF
J: TRBJ2-3; size: -; D: TRBD2; V: TRBV30; DNA: TGTGCCTGGAGTGATGGACTAGCGGCCCGCACAGATACGCAGTATTTT; CDR3: CAWSDGLAARTDTQYF
J: TRBJ1-6; size: -; D: -; V: TRBV2; DNA: TGTGCCAGCAGTGAATGGCCCGAAGTAAGTTCACCCCTCCACTTT; CDR3: CASSEWPEVSSPLHF
J: TRBJ1-1; size: few; D: -; V: TRBV29-1; DNA: TGCAGCGTTGGGCCCCTTCACAAGAACACTGAAGCTTTCTTT; CDR3: CSVGPLHKNTEAFF
J: TRBJ2-5; size: many; D: -; V: TRBV5-6; DNA: TGTGCCAGCAGCGTTTACCTCAGGGTTCAAGAGACCCAGTACTTC; CDR3: CASSVYLRVQETQYF
J: TRBJ2-1; size: many; D: -; V: TRBV2; DNA: TGTGCCAGCAAAAGACTCAGGGAGGTCCCCTACAATGAGCAGTTCTTC; CDR3: CASKRLREVPYNEQFF
J: TRBJ2-7; size: -; D: TRBD1; V: TRBV29-1; DNA: TGCAGCGTTGAAGGACAGGGGCCCTACGAGCAGTACTTC; CDR3: CSVEGQGPYEQYF
J: TRBJ1-5; size: -; D: -; V: TRBV7-9; DNA: TGTGCCAGCAGTTATACCCCAATCGGACGGTCCGGGCAGCCCCAGCATTTT; CDR3: CASSYTPIGRSGQPQHF
J: TRBJ1-6; size: -; D: -; V: TRBV19; DNA: TGTGCCAGTAGAGTTCAGGGGAACTCACCCCTCCACTTT; CDR3: CASRVQGNSPLHF
J: TRBJ2-7; size: -; D: TRBD2; V: TRBV4-2; DNA: TGTGCCAGCAGCCAAGGGCTAGCGGGATTCAATGAGCAGTACTTC; CDR3: CASSQGLAGFNEQYF
J: TRBJ1-5; size: -; D: -; V: TRBV5-1; DNA: TGCGCCAGCAGCTTGGGAGGGAGGATTAATCAGCCCCAGCATTTT; CDR3: CASSLGGRINQPQHF
J: TRBJ2-2; size: many; D: TRBD2; V: TRBV6-1; DNA: TGTGCCAGCACCACGTCGCTAGCGGGAACCGGGGAGCTGTTTTTT; CDR3: CASTTSLAGTGELFF
J: TRBJ1-6; size: -; D: -; V: TRBV14; DNA: TGTACCAGCAGCCAAGACGACCTCCGCAATAATTCACCCCTCCACTTT; CDR3: CTSSQDDLRNNSPLHF
J: TRBJ2-2; size: few; D: -; V: TRBV7-8; DNA: TGTGCCAGCAGCTTATCGTGGGGCACCGGGGAGCTGTTTTTT; CDR3: CASSLSWGTGELFF
J: TRBJ2-5; size: many; D: TRBD2; V: TRBV7-2; DNA: TGTGCCAGCAGCTCGACTAGCGGGGGGAGAGAGACCCAGTACTTC; CDR3: CASSSTSGGRETQYF
J: TRBJ2-2; size: -; D: -; V: TRBV5-5; DNA: TGTGCCAGCAGAGCGCTAGGAGGGGGAAATACCGGGGAGCTGTTTTTT; CDR3: CASRALGGGNTGELFF
J: TRBJ1-6; size: many; D: TRBD1; V: TRBV28; DNA: TGTGCCAGCAGTTTACTGGTCAGGGGGTCACCCCTCCACTTT; CDR3: CASSLLVRGSPLHF
J: TRBJ2-1; size: once; D: TRBD2; V: TRBV2; DNA: TGTGCCAGCAGTGAAAAGACTAGCGGGATGGGGTACAATGAGCAGTTCTTC; CDR3: CASSEKTSGMGYNEQFF
J: TRBJ1-1; size: many; D: -; V: TRBV5-1; DNA: TGCGCCAGCAGCTTCGCGGAAACAGGGTTCGGGAACACTGAAGCTTTCTTT; CDR3: CASSFAETGFGNTEAFF
J: TRBJ2-6; size: -; D: -; V: TRBV6-1; DNA: TGTGCCAGCAGTGAAGGAGGCGCTGGAGCCAACGTCCTGACTTTC; CDR3: CASSEGGAGANVLTF
J: TRBJ1-5; size: -; D: TRBD1; V: TRBV10-3; DNA: TGTGACATCAGTGAGTCCGGGACAGCTACTAACAATCAGCCCCAGCATTTT; CDR3: CDISESGTATNNQPQHF
J: TRBJ1-5; size: many; D: -; V: TRBV5-1; DNA: TGCGCCAGCAGCTTGGTACCGGGGTCGGGCGAGCCCCAGCATTTT; CDR3: CASSLVPGSGEPQHF
J: TRBJ1-1; size: -; D: -; V: TRBV2; DNA: TGTGCCAGCAGTTGGGGGGGCGTGGGCACTGAAGCTTTCTTT; CDR3: CASSWGGVGTEAFF
J: TRBJ1-3; size: many; D: -; V: TRBV18; DNA: TGTGCCAGCTCACCTAACAGGCCCGACTCTGGAAACACCATATATTTT; CDR3: CASSPNRPDSGNTIYF
J: TRBJ1-1; size: many; D: -; V: TRBV6-5; DNA: TGTGCCAGCAGTTACTCGACGGTGAACACTGAAGCTTTCTTT; CDR3: CASSYSTVNTEAFF
J: TRBJ1-6; size: many; D: TRBD1; V: TRBV27; DNA: TGTGCCAGCCGCCCGGACAGGGGGAATAATTCACCCCTCCACTTT; CDR3: CASRPDRGNNSPLHF
J: TRBJ1-5; size: many; D: -; V: TRBV6-1; DNA: TGTGCCAGCAGTGAAGGGGTCCCGGCCATAGATAGCAATCAGCCCCAGCATTTT; CDR3: CASSEGVPAIDSNQPQHF
J: TRBJ1-5; size: few; D: -; V: TRBV6-1; DNA: TGTGCCAGCAGGCCGGACGGACCCAATCAGCCCCAGCATTTT; CDR3: CASRPDGPNQPQHF
J: TRBJ2-2; size: few; D: -; V: TRBV6-1; DNA: TGTGCCAGCAGTTTTGAGGCCGGGGAGCTGTTTTTT; CDR3: CASSFEAGELFF
J: TRBJ2-1; size: -; D: TRBD2; V: TRBV6-1; DNA: TGTGCCAGCAGCCCGATAGCGGGAGCCTACAATGAGCAGTTCTTC; CDR3: CASSPIAGAYNEQFF
J: TRBJ2-1; size: many; D: -; V: TRBV7-2; DNA: TGTGCCAGCAGCTTAGGCGGCAGACGAACCCACAATGAGCAGTTCTTC; CDR3: CASSLGGRRTHNEQFF
J: TRBJ1-4; size: many; D: TRBD1; V: TRBV7-9; DNA: TGTGCCAGCAGCTTAGGGGACAGTGAAAATGAAAAACTGTTTTTT; CDR3: CASSLGDSENEKLFF
J: TRBJ2-1; size: -; D: TRBD1; V: TRBV5-1; DNA: TGCGCCAGCAGCTTTCGGCAGGGGGCGGATGAGCAGTTCTTC; CDR3: CASSFRQGADEQFF
J: TRBJ2-3; size: few; D: TRBD1; V: TRBV18; DNA: TGTGCCAGCTCACCAGTGACAGGGGGGAGAGATACGCGGTATTTT; CDR3: CASSPVTGGRDTRYF
J: TRBJ1-5; size: -; D: TRBD1; V: TRBV6-1; DNA: TGTGCCAGCAGTCCCGGACAGGGCAATAGCAATCAGCCCCAGCATTTT; CDR3: CASSPGQGNSNQPQHF
J: TRBJ1-4; size: -; D: TRBD1; V: TRBV11-1; DNA: TGTGCCAGCACCAGGGCAGGGGGGAATGAAAAACTGTTTTTT; CDR3: CASTRAGGNEKLFF
J: TRBJ1-1; size: -; D: TRBD1; V: TRBV27; DNA: TGTGCCAGCTACGACAGGGGAACTGAAGCTTTCTTT; CDR3: CASYDRGTEAFF
J: TRBJ1-2; size: few; D: -; V: TRBV11-2; DNA: TGTGCCAGCAGCCCTGGAGAGGTTGACTACACCTTC; CDR3: CASSPGEVDYTF
J: TRBJ2-4; size: -; D: TRBD1; V: TRBV12-3/TRBV12-4; DNA: TGTGCCAGCAGTCGAAGCCCTAACAGGGGGCGAGCCAAAAACATTCAGTACTTC; CDR3: CASSRSPNRGRAKNIQYF
J: TRBJ2-5; size: few; D: TRBD2; V: TRBV20-1; DNA: TGCAGTGCGGACGGGACTAGCCAGCACTTC; CDR3: CSADGTSQHF
J: TRBJ1-2; size: many; D: -; V: TRBV30; DNA: TGTGCCTGGAGTCTGGGGACCGATTTTTATGGCTACACCTTC; CDR3: CAWSLGTDFYGYTF
J: TRBJ1-2; size: -; D: -; V: TRBV19; DNA: TGTGCCAGTAGTAAAATGATCCCGGTTACTGGGCATGGCTACACCTTC; CDR3: CASSKMIPVTGHGYTF